The 8 T cell receptor beta chains listed next were all sequenced from one sample in a study of beta chain features in type 1 diabetes (dated by TCRdb to the late 2010s). The library was generated by the immunoSEQ multiplex PCR assay. The entire amount of isolated RNA was reverse transcribed using the High Capacity cDNA Reverse Transcription Kit, so the sequenced TCRB transcripts were expressed ones. This is the immuneACCESS table as TCRdb keeps it, with only in-frame sequences that have V and J called. A part of the clones is gone; compared with another copy, unresolved V genes explain less than half, and the rest is unexplained. This sample lists hundreds of thousands of clones; roughly a sixth were detected once. About 0.097% of the sample goes to the ten largest clones. The sample comprised naive CD4+ T cells from blood. The intended sense of this specimen's cell subset or site label: true naive CD4+ T cells. The receptors originated from a man between 18 and 29 years old in good health.

This clone showed up just a few times. The same CDR3 can be traced to other DNA sequences in this sample. The chain has TRBV29-1 and TRBJ2-7, with D maybe TRBD1 (6 bases). The CDR3 extends over 12 amino acids. The germline V gene encodes CDR1 SQVTM and CDR2 ANQGSEA. Trimming shortened V by 4 bases and J by 1 base, and 8 bases separated the two germline ends. CDR3 nucleotide sequence: TGCAGCGTTGGGGGACAATCCTACGAGCAGTACTTC. This gives the protein CSVGGQSYEQYF.

This clone was seen more than once but under ten times. The chain employs TRBV7-2 and TRBJ1-1; tentatively, D is TRBD1 (6 bases). V lost 6 bases to trimming and J lost 8 bases, with 13 bases between them. This CDR3 comprises 12 residues. Per germline, CDR1 SGHTA and CDR2 FQGNSA. CDR3 DNA sequence: TGTGCCAGCAGGTTAACGACAGGCGAAGCTTTCTTT. This codes for CASRLTTGEAFF.

This clone was seen many times. V and J are TRBV10-3 and TRBJ2-7, with a possible D match to TRBD1 (6 bases). Germline assignment: CDR1 ENHRY and CDR2 SYGVKD. The CDR3 consists of 14 residues. V was shortened by 8 bases and J by 0 bases, with 14 bases between the two germline ends. This CDR3 is CAIEAGVASYEQYF. In DNA, the CDR3 is TGTGCCATCGAGGCAGGGGTGGCCTCCTACGAGCAGTACTTC.

The V call is TRBV25-1, the J call TRBJ1-2; D might be TRBD1 (6 bases). The CDR3 runs to 15 residues. The germline V gene has CDR1 MGHDK and CDR2 SYGVNS. V was pared by 3 bases and J by 7 bases, with 18 bases between. In nucleotides, the CDR3 is TGTGCCAGCAGTGACATGACAGGAGCCCTCCGTGGCTACACCTTC. Translating it yields CASSDMTGALRGYTF.

The chain couples TRBV7-8 to TRBJ2-6; tentative D call: TRBD1 (6 bases). Trimming took off 1 base at V and 5 bases at J, with 9 bases between the two ends. CDR1 is SGHVS and CDR2 is FQNEAQ in the germline V gene. The CDR3 sequence is 15 residues long. The chain's CDR3 is CASSLGGQRANVLTF. The CDR3 DNA is TGTGCCAGCAGCTTAGGCGGACAGAGGGCCAACGTCCTGACTTTC.

The chain has TRBV4-3 and TRBJ2-7; 7 bases are a match to TRBD1. Trimming cost V 4 bases and J 3 bases; bases outside gene matches: 12. The CDR3 loop spans 16 amino acids. Germline V lookup: CDR1 LGHNA, CDR2 YSLEER. CDR3 loop: CASSPQTGQAFYEQYF. In nucleotides, the CDR3 is TGCGCCAGCAGCCCTCAAACAGGACAGGCATTCTACGAGCAGTACTTC.

This clone has a handful of counts. The J gene is TRBJ2-7, the V gene TRBV7-3, with 8 bases matching TRBD1. The CDR3 spans 13 residues. V shed 5 bases and J 5 bases; nucleotides not matched to a gene: 5. Germline V gives CDR1 SGHTA, CDR2 FQGTGA. CDR3 nucleotides: TGTGCCAGCAGCGTCAGGGGGCTCCACGAGCAGTACTTC. Its translation: CASSVRGLHEQYF.

To note about this clone: Additional DNA sequences in this sample encode the identical CDR3. The chain uses TRBV18 and TRBJ2-3; 9 positions agree with TRBD2. V was clipped by 3 bases and J by 3 bases; unmatched bases: 4. Germline assignment: CDR1 KGHSH and CDR2 LQKENI. This CDR3 region has 15 residues. In DNA form, the CDR3 reads TGTGCCAGCTCACCTCTAGCGGGGTCAACAGATACGCAGTATTTT. It yields the protein CASSPLAGSTDTQYF.